The 29 T cell receptor beta chains given below trace back to one sample, sequenced in a study of shared clonotypes between healthy human individuals (dated by TCRdb to about 2020). The library was produced with the immunoSEQ multiplex PCR assay. TCRdb provides this immuneACCESS table in a form limited to in-frame rearrangements. Some clones are lacking; in checked studies, under half of them reflect an unresolved V gene, and why the rest are absent is not known. In this sample the table shows about 680,000 clones, about three quarters of which occur a single time. The ten largest clones take up around 2% of the sample. The source material was memory CD4+ T cells sorted from blood. The cell subset or site tag for this specimen amounts to: CD45RA-negative fraction. These TCRs come from a woman in her 30s in good health.

The rearrangement uses TRBV5-1 and TRBJ2-5; no firm D call. The germline V and J ends were trimmed by 4 bases and 1 base, with 8 bases remaining between them. CDR1 and CDR2 (germline): SGHRS, YFSETQ. The CDR3 length is 13 residues. CDR3 amino acids: CASSPNIQETQYF. The CDR3 DNA sequence: TGCGCCAGCAGCCCGAACATCCAAGAGACCCAGTACTTC.

The chain joins TRBV5-5 to TRBJ1-1; no definite D call. V was trimmed by 2 bases and J by 0 bases, leaving 11 bases between them. Germline loops: CDR1 SGHKS, CDR2 YYEKEE (reference sequence). The CDR3 is 15 residues long. The CDR3 region has the DNA TGTGCCAGCAGCTTCCGGGGTCAGATGAACACTGAAGCTTTCTTT. Translating gives CASSFRGQMNTEAFF. The entire variable domain, with the rest obtained from reference TRBV5-5 and TRBJ1-1, is as follows: DAGVTQSPTHLIKTRGQQVTLRCSPISGHKSVSWYQQVLGQGPQFIFQYYEKEERGRGNFPDRFSARQFPNYSSELNVNALLLGDSALYLCASSFRGQMNTEAFFGQGTRLTVV.

This clone was counted many times. The chain employs TRBV6-1 and TRBJ2-1; D gene ambiguous. Germline V gene sequence: CDR1 MNHNS, CDR2 SASEGT. This CDR3 region has 12 residues. Deletions cut 6 bases from V and 7 bases from J, with 10 bases between. The DNA of the CDR3 is TGTGCCAGCAGCCGACACGATAATGAGCAGTTCTTC. This translates into CASSRHDNEQFF.

The CDR3 DNA sequence: TGCAGCGTTGTTTTGAGATTCGCGTACGAGCAGTACTTC. Protein sequence: CSVVLRFAYEQYF. The V call is TRBV29-1, the J call TRBJ2-5, with D unresolved. The DNA matches TRBJ2-7 better at its end, which makes the J call doubtful. The CDR3 length is 13 residues. CDR1 is SQVTM and CDR2 is ANQGSEA in the germline V gene.

This chain joins TRBV7-3 and TRBJ1-6, with 8 nucleotides matching TRBD1. V trimming: 6 bases; J trimming: 7 bases; junction bases outside the gene matches: 5. The CDR3 sequence is 14 residues long. CDR1 is SGHTA and CDR2 is FQGTGA in the germline V gene. Here the CDR3 DNA reads TGTGCCAGCAGTCCAACAGGGGGAAATTCACCCCTCCACTTT. Translated: CASSPTGGNSPLHF.

This clone was observed a few times. V usage is TRBV5-6 and J usage is TRBJ1-2, with 7 bases aligning to TRBD1. Trimming took 0 bases from V and 7 from J; bases not matched to a gene: 3. The CDR3 is 13 amino acids. Germline loops: CDR1 SGHDT, CDR2 YYEEEE. CDR3 amino acids: CASSLAGTAGYTF. The DNA for the CDR3 is TGTGCCAGCAGCTTGGCCGGGACAGCTGGCTACACCTTC.

The V call is TRBV5-4, the J call TRBJ2-2; unclear D gene. The germline V gene has CDR1 SGHNT and CDR2 YYREEE (reference sequence). The V end lost 2 bases, the J end lost 6 bases, and 11 bases lay between the germline ends. The CDR3 is 14 amino acids. CDR3 amino acids: CASSFESEAGELFF. Written as DNA, the CDR3 is TGTGCCAGCAGCTTTGAATCAGAGGCCGGGGAGCTGTTTTTT.

The rearrangement joins TRBV7-7 to TRBJ1-1; D uncertain. The CDR3 contains 17 residues. Germline assignment: CDR1 SSHAT and CDR2 FNYEAQ (reference sequence). The V and J ends lost 4 bases and 6 bases respectively, with 24 bases between them. This CDR3 is CASSSWNRGGSQAEAFF. The CDR3 bases are TGTGCCAGCAGCTCGTGGAACAGAGGCGGCAGTCAGGCTGAAGCTTTCTTT.

This chain links TRBV18 with TRBJ1-5; D not resolved. Germline CDR1 is KGHSH and CDR2 is LQKENI. V gave up 4 bases and J gave up 6 bases, with 10 bases separating them. The CDR3 has 13 amino acids. CDR3 sequence: CASSQEWGQPQHF. The CDR3 DNA reads as TGTGCCAGCTCACAAGAGTGGGGTCAGCCCCAGCATTTT.

V gene TRBV6-1 combines with J gene TRBJ2-1; tentatively, D is TRBD2 (6 bases). Germline CDR1 reads MNHNS; CDR2 reads SASEGT. The CDR3 spans 17 residues. Trimming removed 1 base at V and 6 bases at J, with 19 bases between. CDR3 coding DNA: TGTGCCAGCAGTGAAGTCGAGATAGCGGAGGCCCCCAATGAGCAGTTCTTC. Translated, it gives CASSEVEIAEAPNEQFF.

This clone was seen just once. The same CDR3 is also encoded by other DNA sequences in this sample. J is TRBJ1-5 and V is TRBV19; D gene uncertain. Trimming took off 1 base at V and 1 base at J, with 11 bases between the two ends. Germline CDR1 and CDR2: LNHDA and SQIVND (reference sequence). CDR3 size: 16 residues. CDR3 in amino acids: CASSIVGGNSNQPQHF. CDR3 DNA sequence: TGTGCCAGTAGTATAGTGGGCGGGAACAGCAATCAGCCCCAGCATTTT.

The chain couples TRBV11-3 to TRBJ2-5, with TRBD2 identical over 10 bases. The CDR3 is made up of 17 amino acids. The V gene's germline CDR1 is SGHNT and CDR2 YENEEA. V shed 1 base, J shed 5 bases, and the junction held 10 bases outside the gene matches. Written as DNA, the CDR3 is TGTGCCAGCAGCTTAGGGGCTTCTAGCGGGAGTGTTGAGACCCAGTACTTC. This codes for CASSLGASSGSVETQYF.

This clone was picked up one time. The chain carries TRBV27 and TRBJ2-7; 8 bases are shared with TRBD1. V shed 6 bases, J shed 4 bases, and the junction held 11 bases outside the gene matches. The CDR3 has 15 residues. The germline V gene has CDR1 MNHEY and CDR2 SMNVEV (reference sequence). CDR3 DNA: TGTGCCAGCAGCGGTGGGGGGACAGGAATTTACGAGCAGTACTTC. Translated: CASSGGGTGIYEQYF.

The J gene is TRBJ2-1, the V gene TRBV27, with TRBD2 as a possible D gene (6 bases). CDR1 is MNHEY, CDR2 SMNVEV, per germline (reference sequence). The ends were cut back, 8 bases at V and 4 bases at J, with 15 bases in the middle. The CDR3 sequence is 14 residues long. The DNA of the CDR3 is TGTGCCAGCTCTTTATGGGGAGGTTACAATGAGCAGTTCTTC. Translated: CASSLWGGYNEQFF.

The rearrangement joins TRBV30 to TRBJ1-6; D is undetermined. Germline V gives CDR1 GTSNPN, CDR2 SVGIG (reference sequence). The germline V and J ends were trimmed by 1 base and 5 bases, with 9 bases remaining between them. This CDR3 has 14 amino acids. The CDR3 DNA is TGTGCCTGGAGTGGACGGTTCAATAATTCACCCCTCCACTTT. Protein: CAWSGRFNNSPLHF. Full variable domain (outside the CDR3, taken from reference TRBV30 and TRBJ1-6): SQTIHQWPATLVQPVGSPLSLECTVEGTSNPNLYWYRQAAGRGLQLLFYSVGIGQISSEVPQNLSASRPQDRQFILSSKKLLLSDSGFYLCAWSGRFNNSPLHFGNGTRLTVT.

In DNA form, the CDR3 reads TGTGCCAGCAATTTTAAGGGCACCGGGGGTACTGAAGCTTTCTTT. It is translated as CASNFKGTGGTEAFF. The V gene is TRBV6-5, the J gene TRBJ1-1, with D maybe TRBD1 (5 bases). CDR1 MNHEY and CDR2 SVGAGI come from the germline V gene. CDR3 length: 15 amino acids. The V end was cut by 7 bases, the J end by 5 bases, with 20 bases between.

The rearrangement links TRBV19 to TRBJ2-3, with D possibly being TRBD2 (6 bases). V was clipped by 3 bases and J by 5 bases, with 9 bases between them. Germline CDR1 reads LNHDA; CDR2 reads SQIVND (reference sequence). This CDR3 is built from 13 residues. The CDR3, as DNA: TGTGCCAGTAGTATCGGGACTGGAGATACGCAGTATTTT. Its translation: CASSIGTGDTQYF.

V usage is TRBV2 and J usage is TRBJ1-5; TRBD1 agrees at 10 bases. The trim removed 6 bases at V and 5 bases at J, leaving 4 bases unmatched. Germline CDR1 reads SNHLY; CDR2 reads FYNNEI. The CDR3 is made up of 14 amino acids. The DNA of the CDR3 is TGTGCCAGCAGGGGGACAGGGGAAGATCAGCCCCAGCATTTT. The encoded protein is CASRGTGEDQPQHF.

The CDR3 is CASSPRGGDEKLFF. In DNA, the CDR3 is TGTGCCAGCAGCCCAAGGGGGGGAGATGAAAAACTGTTTTTT. The chain employs TRBV6-6 and TRBJ1-4, with D possibly being TRBD1 (6 bases). The CDR3 sequence is 14 residues long. The ends were cut back, 6 bases at V and 6 bases at J, with 14 bases in the middle. Germline lookup yields CDR1 MNHNY and CDR2 SVGAGI (reference sequence).

V usage is TRBV27 and J usage is TRBJ1-3, with 7 bases identical to TRBD1. J gave up 4 bases and V 2 bases, and 5 bases lay outside the gene matches. The CDR3 runs to 15 residues. Looked up from germline, CDR1 is MNHEY and CDR2 is SMNVEV (reference sequence). CDR3 amino acids: CASSLSDRVGNTIYF. CDR3 coding DNA: TGTGCCAGCAGTTTAAGCGACAGGGTGGGAAACACCATATATTTT.

The chain is built from TRBV7-2 and TRBJ1-5, with no clear D. The germline V gene encodes CDR1 SGHTA and CDR2 FQGNSA. This CDR3 is built from 12 residues. V dropped 3 bases and J dropped 6 bases, with 6 bases sitting between them. The CDR3 is CASSFSFQPQHF. CDR3 sequence (DNA): TGTGCCAGCAGCTTTAGTTTTCAGCCCCAGCATTTT.

This clone came up a few times. The chain links TRBV11-3 to TRBJ2-1; unclear D gene. The CDR3 is made up of 13 amino acids. The ends were cut back, 5 bases at V and 5 bases at J, with 10 bases in the middle. Germline CDR1 reads SGHNT; CDR2 reads YENEEA. The CDR3 sequence is CASSPGNHNEQFF. CDR3 DNA: TGTGCCAGCAGCCCCGGAAACCACAATGAGCAGTTCTTC.

The CDR3 loop reads CASSMQQGAYEQYF. The CDR3 DNA reads TGTGCCAGTAGTATGCAACAAGGAGCCTACGAGCAGTACTTC. This chain connects TRBV19 to TRBJ2-7; the D is unclear. This CDR3 region has 14 residues. CDR1 and CDR2 from the germline V gene are LNHDA and SQIVND (reference sequence). Trimming shortened V by 3 bases and J by 2 bases, and 11 bases separated the two germline ends.

The rearrangement links TRBV5-1 to TRBJ2-5; unclear D gene. The CDR3 spans 11 residues. V was trimmed by 2 bases and J by 5 bases, leaving 4 bases between them. Germline CDR1 SGHRS, CDR2 YFSETQ. CDR3 in DNA: TGCGCCAGCAGCTTCTCGGAGACCCAGTACTTC. Encoded protein: CASSFSETQYF.

This chain joins TRBV5-1 and TRBJ1-2, with D maybe TRBD1 (5 bases). V lost 3 bases, J lost 4 bases, and 16 bases lay in between. Germline V CDR1 and CDR2: SGHRS, YFSETQ. The length of the CDR3 is 15 residues. CDR3 protein: CASSWGRTSSYGYTF. CDR3 bases: TGCGCCAGCAGCTGGGGGAGAACCTCCTCCTATGGCTACACCTTC.

The V call is TRBV2, the J call TRBJ2-1; D is undetermined. The CDR3 contains 13 residues. With 1 base removed from V and 5 bases from J, the gap between germline ends came to 6 bases. The V gene's germline CDR1 is SNHLY and CDR2 FYNNEI. CDR3 coding DNA: TGTGCCAGCAGTGAAGGGCTGAACAATGAGCAGTTCTTC. Translation: CASSEGLNNEQFF.

The rearrangement links TRBV5-5 to TRBJ2-6, with D unclear. Germline V gene data show CDR1 as SGHKS and CDR2 as YYEKEE (reference sequence). V lost 2 bases, J lost 1 base, and 16 bases lay in between. The CDR3 is made up of 18 amino acids. CDR3 DNA: TGTGCCAGCAGCTTACGTTATGTTTTCACATCTGGGGCCAACGTCCTGACTTTC. It encodes CASSLRYVFTSGANVLTF.

V usage is TRBV25-1 and J usage is TRBJ2-5, with TRBD2 matching 8 bases. J was trimmed by 5 bases and V by 5 bases; bases with no gene match: 10. The CDR3 consists of 15 residues. The germline V gene has CDR1 MGHDK and CDR2 SYGVNS. The CDR3: CASSRGGRAWETQYF. The DNA for the CDR3 is TGTGCCAGCAGTCGGGGGGGCCGGGCCTGGGAGACCCAGTACTTC.

The gene calls are TRBV19 and TRBJ1-5, with 7 bases matching TRBD1. Germline V gene lookup returns CDR1 LNHDA and CDR2 SQIVND (reference sequence). There are 18 residues in the CDR3. The V and J ends lost 4 bases and 7 bases, in that order; junction bases with no gene match: 19. DNA for the CDR3: TGTGCCAGTAGTACCAGAAGGGGACAGACACCGGGAACCCAGCCCCAGCATTTT. Protein product: CASSTRRGQTPGTQPQHF.